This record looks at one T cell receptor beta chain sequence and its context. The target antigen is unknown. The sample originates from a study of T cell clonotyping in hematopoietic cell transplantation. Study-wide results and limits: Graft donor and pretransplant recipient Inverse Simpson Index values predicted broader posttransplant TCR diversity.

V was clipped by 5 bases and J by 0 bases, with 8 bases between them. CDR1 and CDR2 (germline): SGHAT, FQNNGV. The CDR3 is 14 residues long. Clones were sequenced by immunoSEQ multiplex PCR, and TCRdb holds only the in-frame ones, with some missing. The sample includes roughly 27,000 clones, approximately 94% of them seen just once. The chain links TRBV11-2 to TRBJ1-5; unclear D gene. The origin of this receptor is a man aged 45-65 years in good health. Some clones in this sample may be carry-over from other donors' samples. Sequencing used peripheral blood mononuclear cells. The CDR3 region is CASSRTDSNQPQHF. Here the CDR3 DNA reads TGTGCCAGCAGCCGGACGGATAGCAATCAGCCCCAGCATTTT.